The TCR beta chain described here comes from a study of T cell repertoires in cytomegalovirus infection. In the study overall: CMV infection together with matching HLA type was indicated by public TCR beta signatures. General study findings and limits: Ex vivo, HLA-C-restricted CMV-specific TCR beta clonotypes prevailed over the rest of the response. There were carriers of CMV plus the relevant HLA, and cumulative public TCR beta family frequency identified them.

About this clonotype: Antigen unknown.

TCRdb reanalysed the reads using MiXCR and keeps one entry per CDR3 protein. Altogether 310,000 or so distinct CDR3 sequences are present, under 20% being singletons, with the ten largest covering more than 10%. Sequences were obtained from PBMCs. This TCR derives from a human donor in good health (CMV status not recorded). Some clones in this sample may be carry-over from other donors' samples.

CDR3: CASSMRQGGGSPLHF. DNA of the CDR3: TGTGCCAGCAGCATGAGACAGGGGGGGGGTTCACCCCTCCACTTT. V usage is TRBV7-2 and J usage is TRBJ1-6, with TRBD1 matching 9 bases. The CDR3 is made up of 15 amino acids. CDR1 SGHTA and CDR2 FQGNSA come from the germline V gene. The V gene end was trimmed by 5 bases and the J gene end by 9 bases; junction bases not matched to a gene: 8.